A selection of T cell receptor beta chains follows, all from one sample in a study of T cell responses to AZD1222 COVID-19 vaccine. TCRdb keeps only in-frame clones here, not all; method: immunoSEQ multiplex PCR. Among approximately 150,000 clones listed, approximately 90% were seen once. The source material was peripheral blood, sampled on day 0 of AZD1222 vaccination. The receptors were gathered from an adult in good health. The CDR3 runs from the conserved cysteine through the conserved F or W. The D gene is left open where the match is weak. The size of a clone is reported for some rows only, either as once, few or many, or as a class for expanded clones.

j_call clone_size v_call d_call cdr3_nt cdr3_aa
TRBJ1-1 - TRBV11-2 - TGTGCCAGCAGCCACGACAACGTGAACACTGAAGCTTTCTTT CASSHDNVNTEAFF
TRBJ2-7 - TRBV3-1/TRBV3-2 - TGTGCCAGCAGCCAAGTCCGGGGCCGCGAGCAGTACTTC CASSQVRGREQYF
TRBJ1-3 - TRBV9 TRBD1 TGTGCCAGCAGCCGAGGGGGCAGCGACGGAAACACCATATATTTT CASSRGGSDGNTIYF
TRBJ1-2 once TRBV7-9 - TGTGCCAGCAGCTTAGGCCAGGGCCCTAACTATGGCTACACCTTC CASSLGQGPNYGYTF
TRBJ1-3 - TRBV7-9 - TGTGCCAGCAGCTTAGACAGGGTTTCTGGAAACACCATATATTTT CASSLDRVSGNTIYF
TRBJ2-7 - TRBV21-1 - TGTGCCAGCAATGACACGGTCCTGGGGGAGCAGTACTTC CASNDTVLGEQYF
TRBJ1-1 few TRBV29-1 - TGCAGCGTTGCCAGGGGGAACACTGAAGCTTTCTTT CSVARGNTEAFF
TRBJ1-2 - TRBV2 - TGTGCCAGCAGTGCTGGGGGGCTTATCTATGGCTACACCTTC CASSAGGLIYGYTF
TRBJ2-1 - TRBV5-4 - TGTGCCAGCAGCTTCGACAGGGCGGGATACAATGAGCAGTTCTTC CASSFDRAGYNEQFF
TRBJ2-2 - TRBV9 TRBD2 TGTGCCAGCAGCGTAGGGCTAGCGGCGAACACCGGGGAGCTGTTTTTT CASSVGLAANTGELFF
TRBJ2-5 - TRBV6-1 - TGTGCCAGCAGTGAAGGCCCCGGGGCAGGAGAGACCCAGTACTTC CASSEGPGAGETQYF
TRBJ1-2 - TRBV6-2/TRBV6-3 TRBD1 TGTGCCAGCAGTAGCCGGGGACAGTCTTATGGCTACACCTTC CASSSRGQSYGYTF
TRBJ1-4 - TRBV3-1/TRBV3-2 - TGTGCCAGCAGCCAAGGGGCAACTAATGAAAAACTGTTTTTT CASSQGATNEKLFF
TRBJ2-1 - TRBV5-1 - TGCGCCAGCAGCTTGGGACAGTACGGAAATGAGCAGTTCTTC CASSLGQYGNEQFF
TRBJ1-2 few TRBV18 - TGTGCCAGCTCAACGGCCTCAGGGAACTATGGCTACACCTTC CASSTASGNYGYTF
TRBJ1-2 - TRBV27 - TGTGCCAGCAGGGACCGGGGGAGCTATGGCTACACCTTC CASRDRGSYGYTF
TRBJ2-1 - TRBV4-1 - TGCGCCAGCAGCCAAGATAGGTTGGGGGCGGGACACTCTTACAATGAGCAGTTCTTC CASSQDRLGAGHSYNEQFF
TRBJ1-6 - TRBV5-5 - TGTGCCAGCAGCTTGGAGGACAGTCGTAATTCACCCCTCCACTTT CASSLEDSRNSPLHF
TRBJ1-6 - TRBV18 - TGTGCCAGCTCACCGGGCTCCTATAATTCACCCCTCCACTTT CASSPGSYNSPLHF
TRBJ2-3 - TRBV2 - TGTGCCAGCACCTCTTGGGGAGCATCCGATACGCAGTATTTT CASTSWGASDTQYF
TRBJ1-5 - TRBV7-2 - TGTGCCAGCAGCGCCCGCGCGGTGGGGGGGCAGGGCAATCAGCCCCAGCATTTT CASSARAVGGQGNQPQHF
TRBJ2-3 - TRBV7-8 - TGTGCCAGCAGCTTAGGGGGCTGGGGCAGCGGAAGCCACACAGATACGCAGTATTTT CASSLGGWGSGSHTDTQYF
TRBJ1-5 few TRBV2 TRBD1 TGTGCCAGCAGTGATATGCCCCGGGACAGGGGAGGGCAGCCCCAGCATTTT CASSDMPRDRGGQPQHF
TRBJ1-6 - TRBV19 - TGTGCCAGTAGTATTGGGCGGCTTAATTCACCCCTCCACTTT CASSIGRLNSPLHF
TRBJ2-7 - TRBV21-1 - TGTGCCAGCAGCAAAGAAGCTGGACAGGGTTCACCCTACGAGCAGTACTTC CASSKEAGQGSPYEQYF
TRBJ1-1 - TRBV10-3 TRBD1 TGTGCCATCAGTGGGGACAGTGAAGCTTTCTTT CAISGDSEAFF
TRBJ2-7 - TRBV6-5 TRBD2 TGTGCCAGCAGACCTAGCGGGGGATTATACGAGCAGTACTTC CASRPSGGLYEQYF
TRBJ2-5 - TRBV9 - TGTGCCAGCAGCGTGTCAGGGGCAGAGGAGACCCAGTACTTC CASSVSGAEETQYF
TRBJ2-7 once TRBV11-2 - TGTGCCAGCAGCTTACAGGGGGACTCCTCCTCCTACGAGCAGTACTTC CASSLQGDSSSYEQYF
TRBJ2-7 - TRBV15 TRBD1 TGTGCCACCAGCAGAGATAACAGGGGATTACCCTACGAGCAGTACTTC CATSRDNRGLPYEQYF
TRBJ1-2 - TRBV9 - TGTGCCAGCAGCCCCGACAGCCCGCGCTATGGCTACACCTTC CASSPDSPRYGYTF
TRBJ2-7 - TRBV27 TRBD2 TGTGCCAGCAGTTCCCAGCGGGGGGGCCGCTACGAGCAGTACTTC CASSSQRGGRYEQYF
TRBJ2-2 - TRBV4-1 - TGCGCCAGCAGCCCCCCCGGGACACCCTTTACCGGGGAGCTGTTTTTT CASSPPGTPFTGELFF
TRBJ2-1 - TRBV11-2 - TGTGCCAGCAGCGAAAGGGCACACACGGGGAGTCCATACAATGAGCAGTTCTTC CASSERAHTGSPYNEQFF
TRBJ2-1 - TRBV7-2 TRBD2 TGTGCCAGCAGCCCATCTAGCGGGGGGGCTTTTTGGGAGCAGTTCTTC CASSPSSGGAFWEQFF
TRBJ1-2 - TRBV19 - TGTGCCAGTATAGGGAACGGCAGCCCCTATGGCTACACCTTC CASIGNGSPYGYTF
TRBJ1-2 - TRBV7-2 TRBD1 TGTGCCAGCAGCTCGACAGGGTACGGCTACACCTTC CASSSTGYGYTF
TRBJ2-5 - TRBV21-1 - TGTGCCACGAAAGGGACAGTGTACCAAGAGACCCAGTACTTC CATKGTVYQETQYF
TRBJ2-5 - TRBV3-1/TRBV3-2 - TGTGCCAGCAGCCAAGATGTCGGAGGGCTGGAGTACTTC CASSQDVGGLEYF
TRBJ1-2 - TRBV19 - TGTGCCAGTAGTATAGGGACCGGTCATGGCTACACCTTC CASSIGTGHGYTF
TRBJ1-2 - TRBV5-4 - TGTGCCAGCAGCTTGCGTCCGGACCTGCTCTATGGCTACACCTTC CASSLRPDLLYGYTF
TRBJ2-5 - TRBV30 - TGTGCCTGGAGGATCGCCGGGGGTCAAGAGACCCAGTACTTC CAWRIAGGQETQYF
TRBJ1-3 - TRBV24-1 - TGTGCCACCAGTGATTTTGGGGTGGGAAACACCATATATTTT CATSDFGVGNTIYF
TRBJ2-2 - TRBV3-1/TRBV3-2 TRBD1 TGTGCCAGCAGCGACGACAGGGTAGCCGGGGAGCTGTTTTTT CASSDDRVAGELFF
TRBJ2-1 - TRBV4-3 - TGCGCCAGCAGCCAAGTACGGGATGAGCAGTTCTTC CASSQVRDEQFF